The next 30 T cell receptor beta chains were all read from a single sample in a study of radiotherapy plus CTLA-4 blockade in lung cancer. The assay was immunoSEQ multiplex PCR, and TCRdb's table has in-frame clones only and misses some. The top ten hold less than 5% of the sample, which has some 66,000 clones, about 80% seen once. Here the sequenced sample was peripheral blood, taken from a patient treated with radiotherapy plus ipilimumab. The receptors come from a human donor with non-small cell lung cancer who had a partial response to radiotherapy plus ipilimumab.

The gene calls are TRBV5-1 and TRBJ2-1; 10 nucleotides line up with TRBD2. The germline V gene encodes CDR1 SGHRS and CDR2 YFSETQ. The CDR3 has 14 amino acids. V lost 3 bases, J lost 8 bases, and 5 bases stayed unmatched. CDR3: CASSSASGSDEQFF. The DNA of the CDR3 is TGCGCCAGCAGCTCGGCTAGCGGGAGCGATGAGCAGTTCTTC.

The rearrangement links TRBV19 to TRBJ1-1, with D perhaps TRBD1 (5 bases). V was trimmed by 6 bases and J by 0 bases, leaving 8 bases between them. The CDR3 extends over 13 amino acids. CDR1 is LNHDA, CDR2 SQIVND, per germline (reference sequence). The CDR3 sequence: CASRTGLNTEAFF. For the CDR3, the DNA is TGTGCCAGTAGAACAGGCCTGAACACTGAAGCTTTCTTT.

CDR3: CASSEGQPNEQYF. The CDR3 nucleotides are TGTGCCAGCAGTGAAGGACAGCCCAACGAGCAGTACTTC. J is TRBJ2-5 and V is TRBV2; D possibly corresponds to TRBD1 (5 bases). The J call may be wrong; the DNA end is better matched by TRBJ2-7. The CDR3 has 13 amino acids. Looked up from germline, CDR1 is SNHLY and CDR2 is FYNNEI.

This chain uses TRBV15 with TRBJ1-1; D is possibly TRBD1 (5 bases). The V end was cut by 5 bases, the J end by 1 base, with 17 bases between. The CDR3 runs to 16 residues. Germline V CDR1 and CDR2: LNHNV, YYDKDF (reference sequence). The CDR3 region has the DNA TGTGCCACCAGCGGGGGGGTGGCCCTAGGGAACACTGAAGCTTTCTTT. Amino acids: CATSGGVALGNTEAFF.

The chain couples TRBV28 to TRBJ1-5, with 7 bases identical to TRBD1. Losses at the gene ends were 11 bases for V and 6 bases for J; bases not matched to a gene: 7. CDR3 length: 12 amino acids. Germline V gene lookup returns CDR1 MDHEN and CDR2 SYDVKM. CDR3 in amino acids: CAVSTGSQPQHF. Here the CDR3 DNA reads TGTGCCGTCTCGACAGGGAGTCAGCCCCAGCATTTT.

This clone was observed a single time. This chain uses TRBV2 with TRBJ1-2, with 8 bases lining up with TRBD1. The length of the CDR3 is 13 residues. The germline V gene encodes CDR1 SNHLY and CDR2 FYNNEI. V trimming: 10 bases; J trimming: 3 bases; junction bases outside the gene matches: 7. CDR3 DNA: TGTGCCACTTCAGAGGGACAGGACTATGGCTACACCTTC. Amino acids: CATSEGQDYGYTF.

The CDR3 nucleotides read TGTGCCAGCAGCGTAGAAGGGGGCACAGATACGCAGTATTTT. Protein: CASSVEGGTDTQYF. The chain has TRBV9 and TRBJ2-3; maybe TRBD1 (5 bases). CDR1 is SGDLS and CDR2 is YYNGEE in the germline V gene. The CDR3 sequence is 14 residues long. V dropped 0 bases and J dropped 1 base, with 6 bases sitting between them.

This clone was seen once. The gene calls are TRBV9 and TRBJ1-2, with TRBD1 identical over 7 bases. CDR3 size: 14 residues. J was trimmed by 1 base and V by 4 bases; bases with no gene match: 4. Per the germline V gene, CDR1 is SGDLS and CDR2 is YYNGEE. In DNA form, the CDR3 reads TGTGCCAGCAGCCGACAGGGAATTAACTATGGCTACACCTTC. Translating it yields CASSRQGINYGYTF.

The CDR3 here is CASSQDRAGAETQYF. CDR3 coding DNA: TGCGCCAGCAGCCAAGATCGAGCGGGAGCGGAGACCCAGTACTTC. V usage is TRBV4-1 and J usage is TRBJ2-5; the match to TRBD2 covers 8 bases. The CDR3 runs to 15 residues. Germline loops: CDR1 MGHRA, CDR2 YSYEKL. V lost 0 bases to trimming and J lost 5 bases; unmatched junction nucleotides: 5.

The chain couples TRBV9 to TRBJ2-6; a weak D match, TRBD2 (5 bases). CDR3 length: 16 residues. Trimming pared 3 bases from V and 4 bases from J, leaving 14 bases between. Germline CDR1 reads SGDLS; CDR2 reads YYNGEE. The DNA of the CDR3 is TGTGCCAGCAGCGGAACGTACCCGGGGGGGGCCAACGTCCTGACTTTC. Translating gives CASSGTYPGGANVLTF.

The chain links TRBV7-9 to TRBJ1-1; D remains ambiguous. Deletions cut 7 bases from V and 1 base from J, with 7 bases between. Germline V gene data show CDR1 as SEHNR and CDR2 as FQNEAQ (reference sequence). This CDR3 comprises 12 residues. The CDR3 is CASNRWNTEAFF. CDR3 sequence (DNA): TGTGCCAGCAACCGGTGGAACACTGAAGCTTTCTTT.

This clone has just one count. The rearrangement links TRBV10-1 to TRBJ2-7, with TRBD2 matching over 14 bases. Germline CDR1 is WNHNN and CDR2 is SYGVQD (reference sequence). The CDR3 has 17 residues. Trimming at V came to 5 bases and at J to 4 bases, leaving 10 bases not matched to a gene. CDR3 region: CASSPTSGRAGMYEQYF. CDR3 nucleotides: TGCGCCAGCAGTCCGACTAGCGGGAGGGCCGGGATGTACGAGCAGTACTTC.

The CDR3 DNA sequence: TGCGCCAGCAGCCCCCCGGGGGGCGGAGGAAAGACCCAGTACTTC. Translating it yields CASSPPGGGGKTQYF. The chain is built from TRBV5-1 and TRBJ2-5, with a possible D match to TRBD2 (7 bases). The CDR3 is 15 amino acids. Germline loops: CDR1 SGHRS, CDR2 YFSETQ. Trimming took off 4 bases at V and 6 bases at J, with 19 bases between the two ends.

The chain couples TRBV7-9 to TRBJ2-4; D possibly corresponds to TRBD1 (6 bases). The CDR3 loop spans 15 amino acids. The germline gives CDR1 SEHNR, CDR2 FQNEAQ (reference sequence). V gave up 2 bases and J gave up 1 base, with 9 bases separating them. CDR3 loop: CASSLLGAAKNIQYF. The CDR3 DNA sequence: TGTGCCAGCAGCTTATTGGGGGCGGCCAAAAACATTCAGTACTTC. Supplemented by reference TRBV7-9 and TRBJ2-4, the full variable domain reads DTGVSQNPRHKITKRGQNVTFRCDPISEHNRLYWYRQTLGQGPEFLTYFQNEAQLEKSRLLSDRFSAERPKGSFSTLEIQRTEQGDSAMYLCASSLLGAAKNIQYFGAGTRLSVL.

The V call is TRBV9, the J call TRBJ1-6; 8 bases map to TRBD1. With V trimmed by 3 bases and J by 8 bases, 4 bases remained unmatched. Germline V gene sequence: CDR1 SGDLS, CDR2 YYNGEE. The CDR3 has 14 residues. The CDR3 DNA sequence: TGTGCCAGCAGCGCGACAGGGGTGGATTCACCCCTCCACTTT. Amino acids: CASSATGVDSPLHF.

The chain couples TRBV6-1 to TRBJ2-3; D is perhaps TRBD2 (5 bases). V shed 2 bases and J shed 0 bases, with 18 bases lying between them. Germline V gene sequence: CDR1 MNHNS, CDR2 SASEGT. This CDR3 is built from 18 residues. The CDR3 sequence: CASSEHALGRISTDTQYF. CDR3 DNA sequence: TGTGCCAGCAGTGAACACGCACTAGGACGGATTAGCACAGATACGCAGTATTTT.

The chain couples TRBV27 to TRBJ2-5; no reliable D call. V was trimmed by 2 bases and J by 1 base, leaving 14 bases between them. There are 16 residues in the CDR3. Germline lookup yields CDR1 MNHEY and CDR2 SMNVEV (reference sequence). DNA of the CDR3: TGTGCCAGCAGTTTAAATTCCCGCGTCCTCCAAGAGACCCAGTACTTC. Protein product: CASSLNSRVLQETQYF.

The rearrangement uses TRBV28 and TRBJ2-3, with D possibly matching TRBD2 (5 bases). In germline, CDR1 is MDHEN, CDR2 SYDVKM. The germline V and J ends were trimmed by 10 bases and 2 bases, with 19 bases remaining between them. The CDR3 is 15 amino acids. The DNA of the CDR3 is TGTGCCACCAACGGAGGCGCGAGAGCCACAGATACGCAGTATTTT. Protein product: CATNGGARATDTQYF.

This clone has a handful of counts. The chain couples TRBV14 to TRBJ2-7, with TRBD2 identical over 9 bases. Germline V gene lookup returns CDR1 SGHDN and CDR2 FVKESK. V lost 4 bases to trimming and J lost 6 bases; unmatched junction nucleotides: 7. The CDR3 is 14 residues long. The CDR3 DNA reads as TGTGCCAGCAGCCGAGTTAGCGGGAGCCGCGAGCAGTACTTC. This sequence encodes CASSRVSGSREQYF. The full variable domain, in which reference TRBV14 and TRBJ2-7 provide the parts outside the CDR3, is EAGVTQFPSHSVIEKGQTVTLRCDPISGHDNLYWYRRVMGKEIKFLLHFVKESKQDESGMPNNRFLAERTGGTYSTLKVQPAELEDSGVYFCASSRVSGSREQYFGPGTRLTVT.

Within the sample, this clone is medium-sized. The V gene is TRBV2, the J gene TRBJ1-3; possibly TRBD1 for D (6 bases). Germline CDR1 reads SNHLY; CDR2 reads FYNNEI. The CDR3 is made up of 13 amino acids. Trimming left V 6 bases short and J 3 bases short, with 9 bases between. CDR3 residues: CASSGTSGNTIYF. CDR3 DNA: TGTGCCAGCAGCGGGACAAGTGGAAACACCATATATTTT.

The J gene is TRBJ2-3, the V gene TRBV27; 7 bases align to TRBD1. The CDR3 covers 15 residues. J lost 2 bases, V lost 9 bases, and 11 bases had no gene match. From germline, CDR1 is MNHEY and CDR2 SMNVEV (reference sequence). CDR3 coding DNA: TGTGCCAGTGGCCTCCTACAGGGGACCACAGATACGCAGTATTTT. Translated: CASGLLQGTTDTQYF.

This chain links TRBV5-5 with TRBJ1-5, with D possibly TRBD1 on 6 matching bases. Trimming stripped 4 bases from V and 0 bases from J, with 17 bases between. Germline assignment: CDR1 SGHKS and CDR2 YYEKEE (reference sequence). This CDR3 has 17 residues. The CDR3 is CASSGPGAGDSNQPQHF. In nucleotides, the CDR3 is TGTGCCAGCAGCGGACCCGGGGCAGGGGATAGCAATCAGCCCCAGCATTTT.

The J gene is TRBJ1-2, the V gene TRBV19; 7 bases match TRBD1. The J segment lost 7 bases and the V segment lost 3 bases, leaving 2 bases of the junction unmatched. The CDR3 runs 12 residues. In germline, CDR1 is LNHDA, CDR2 SQIVND (reference sequence). The CDR3 bases are TGTGCCAGTAGTATCGACAGGGCTGGCTACACCTTC. Translation: CASSIDRAGYTF.

V gene TRBV18 combines with J gene TRBJ1-1; D perhaps matches TRBD1 (6 bases). This CDR3 region has 12 residues. Trimming removed 6 bases from V and 1 base from J, with 6 bases in between. The germline V gene has CDR1 KGHSH and CDR2 LQKENI. The CDR3 DNA reads as TGTGCCAGCTCGACAGGGAACACTGAAGCTTTCTTT. It specifies CASSTGNTEAFF.

The gene calls are TRBV5-1 and TRBJ1-5, with TRBD1 identical over 9 bases. CDR1 and CDR2 from the germline V gene are SGHRS and YFSETQ. V trimming: 3 bases; J trimming: 4 bases; junction bases outside the gene matches: 5. CDR3 size: 15 residues. The CDR3 DNA sequence: TGCGCCAGCAGCTCCCAGACAGGGGGGAATCAGCCCCAGCATTTT. Residues: CASSSQTGGNQPQHF.

The genes are TRBV5-1 and TRBJ2-5, with 13 positions matching TRBD2. The junction had 4 bases not matched to a gene; V was cut back by 0 bases and J by 2 bases. The germline gives CDR1 SGHRS, CDR2 YFSETQ. The CDR3 totals 17 residues. The CDR3 region is CASSLGLAGGAQETQYF. Written as DNA, the CDR3 is TGCGCCAGCAGCTTGGGACTAGCGGGAGGCGCGCAAGAGACCCAGTACTTC.

This clone was observed a single time. V usage is TRBV15 and J usage is TRBJ2-7; the D gene is possibly TRBD2 (5 bases). The V end was cut by 0 bases, the J end by 0 bases, with 15 bases between. This CDR3 is 17 amino acids long. Germline assignment: CDR1 LNHNV and CDR2 YYDKDF (reference sequence). This chain's CDR3 is CATSRDLARVGSYEQYF. For the CDR3, the DNA is TGTGCCACCAGCAGAGACTTAGCGCGAGTGGGCTCCTACGAGCAGTACTTC.

This clone turned up a few times. The V gene is TRBV9, the J gene TRBJ1-5; no clear D. Germline CDR1 reads SGDLS; CDR2 reads YYNGEE. The ends were cut back, 2 bases at V and 0 bases at J, with 9 bases in the middle. CDR3 length: 15 amino acids. CDR3 sequence: CASSVTPNSNQPQHF. In DNA, the CDR3 is TGTGCCAGCAGCGTTACTCCGAATAGCAATCAGCCCCAGCATTTT.

The chain links TRBV29-1 to TRBJ2-7, with TRBD1 identical over 9 bases. The V and J ends lost 6 bases and 5 bases, in that order; junction bases with no gene match: 8. CDR3 length: 13 residues. Per germline, CDR1 SQVTM and CDR2 ANQGSEA. The CDR3 DNA follows: TGCAGCGTATCGGACAGGGGTTCCGACGAGCAGTACTTC. It encodes CSVSDRGSDEQYF.

The gene calls are TRBV28 and TRBJ2-6; D unclear. V shed 2 bases and J shed 6 bases, with 11 bases lying between them. CDR1 and CDR2 (germline): MDHEN, SYDVKM. This CDR3 is built from 15 residues. CDR3 bases: TGTGCCAGCAGTTTACTGGTAAAAGCGGCCAACGTCCTGACTTTC. It translates to CASSLLVKAANVLTF.